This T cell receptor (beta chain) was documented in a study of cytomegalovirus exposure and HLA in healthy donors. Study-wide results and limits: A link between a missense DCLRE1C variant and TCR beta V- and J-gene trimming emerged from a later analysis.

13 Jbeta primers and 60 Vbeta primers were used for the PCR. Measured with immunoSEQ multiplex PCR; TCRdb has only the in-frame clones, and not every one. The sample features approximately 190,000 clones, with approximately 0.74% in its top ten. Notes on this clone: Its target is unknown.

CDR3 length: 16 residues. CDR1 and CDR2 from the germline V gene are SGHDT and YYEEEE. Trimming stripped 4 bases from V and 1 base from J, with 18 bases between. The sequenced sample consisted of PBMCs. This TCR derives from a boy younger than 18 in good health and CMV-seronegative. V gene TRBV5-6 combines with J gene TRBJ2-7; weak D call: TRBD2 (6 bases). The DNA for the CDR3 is TGTGCCAGCAGCCTGCGGGACCTCTGGGCTTCCTACGAGCAGTACTTC. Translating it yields CASSLRDLWASYEQYF.